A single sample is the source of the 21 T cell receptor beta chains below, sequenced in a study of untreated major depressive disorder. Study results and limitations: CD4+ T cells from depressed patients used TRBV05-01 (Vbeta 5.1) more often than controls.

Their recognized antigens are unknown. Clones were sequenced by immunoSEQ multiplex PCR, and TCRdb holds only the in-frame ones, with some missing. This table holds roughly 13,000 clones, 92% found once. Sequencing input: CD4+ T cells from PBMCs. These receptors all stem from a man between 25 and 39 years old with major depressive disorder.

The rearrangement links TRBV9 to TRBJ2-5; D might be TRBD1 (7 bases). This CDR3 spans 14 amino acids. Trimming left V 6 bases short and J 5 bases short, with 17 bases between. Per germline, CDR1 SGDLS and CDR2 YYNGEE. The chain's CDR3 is CASNRRGHGETQYF. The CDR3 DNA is TGTGCCAGCAACCGGAGGGGGCATGGGGAGACCCAGTACTTC.

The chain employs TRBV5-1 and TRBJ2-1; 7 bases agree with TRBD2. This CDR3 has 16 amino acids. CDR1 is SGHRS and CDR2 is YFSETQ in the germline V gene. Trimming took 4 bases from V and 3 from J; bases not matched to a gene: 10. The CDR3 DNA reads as TGCGCCAGCAGCCCTATCTCCGGGACTATCTACAATGAGCAGTTCTTC. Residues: CASSPISGTIYNEQFF. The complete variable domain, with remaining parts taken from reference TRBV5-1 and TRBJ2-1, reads KAGVTQTPRYLIKTRGQQVTLSCSPISGHRSVSWYQQTPGQGLQFLFEYFSETQRNKGNFPGRFSGRQFSNSRSEMNVSTLELGDSALYLCASSPISGTIYNEQFFGPGTRLTVL.

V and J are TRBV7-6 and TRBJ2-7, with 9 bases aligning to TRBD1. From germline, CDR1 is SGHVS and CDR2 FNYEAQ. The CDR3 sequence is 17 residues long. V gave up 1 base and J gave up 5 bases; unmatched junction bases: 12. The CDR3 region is CASSLGSGGQGRHEQYF. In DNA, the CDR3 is TGTGCCAGCAGCTTAGGGAGTGGGGGACAGGGACGCCACGAGCAGTACTTC. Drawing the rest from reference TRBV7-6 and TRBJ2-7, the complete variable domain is GAGVSQSPRYKVTKRGQDVALRCDPISGHVSLYWYRQALGQGPEFLTYFNYEAQQDKSGLPNDRFSAERPEGSISTLTIQRTEQRDSAMYRCASSLGSGGQGRHEQYFGPGTRLTVT.

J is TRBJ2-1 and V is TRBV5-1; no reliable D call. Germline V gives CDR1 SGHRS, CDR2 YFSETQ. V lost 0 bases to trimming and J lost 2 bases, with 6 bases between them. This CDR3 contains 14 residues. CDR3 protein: CASSLGQTYNEQFF. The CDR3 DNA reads TGCGCCAGCAGCTTGGGACAAACCTACAATGAGCAGTTCTTC.

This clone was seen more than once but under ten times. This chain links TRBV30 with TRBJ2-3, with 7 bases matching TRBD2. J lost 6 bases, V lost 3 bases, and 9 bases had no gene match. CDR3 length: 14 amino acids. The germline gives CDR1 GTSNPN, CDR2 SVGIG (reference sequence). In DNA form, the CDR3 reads TGTGCCTGGAGATCGGGTCCTAGCGGCGATACGCAGTATTTT. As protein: CAWRSGPSGDTQYF.

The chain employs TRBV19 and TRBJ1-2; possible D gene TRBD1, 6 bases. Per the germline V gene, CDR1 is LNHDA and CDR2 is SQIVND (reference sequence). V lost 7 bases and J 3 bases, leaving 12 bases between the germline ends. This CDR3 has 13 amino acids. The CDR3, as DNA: TGTGCCAGTACCCCACAGGGATACTATGGCTACACCTTC. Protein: CASTPQGYYGYTF.

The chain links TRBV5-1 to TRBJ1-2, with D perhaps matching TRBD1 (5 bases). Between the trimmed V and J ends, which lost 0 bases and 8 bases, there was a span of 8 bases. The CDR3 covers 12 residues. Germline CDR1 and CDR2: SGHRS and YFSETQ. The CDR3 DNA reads TGCGCCAGCAGCTTGGAGGGGAGGGGCTACACCTTC. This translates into CASSLEGRGYTF.

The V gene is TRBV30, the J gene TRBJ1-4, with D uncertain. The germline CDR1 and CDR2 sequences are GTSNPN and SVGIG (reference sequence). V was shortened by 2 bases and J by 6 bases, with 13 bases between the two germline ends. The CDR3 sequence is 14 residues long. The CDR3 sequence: CAWSPLGVDEKLFF. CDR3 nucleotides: TGTGCCTGGAGTCCCCTCGGGGTGGATGAAAAACTGTTTTTT. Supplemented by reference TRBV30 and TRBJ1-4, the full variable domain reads SQTIHQWPATLVQPVGSPLSLECTVEGTSNPNLYWYRQAAGRGLQLLFYSVGIGQISSEVPQNLSASRPQDRQFILSSKKLLLSDSGFYLCAWSPLGVDEKLFFGSGTQLSVL.

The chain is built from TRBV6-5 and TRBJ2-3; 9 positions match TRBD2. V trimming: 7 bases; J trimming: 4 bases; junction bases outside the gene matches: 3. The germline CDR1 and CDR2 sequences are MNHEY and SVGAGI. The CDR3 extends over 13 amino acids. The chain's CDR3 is CASTPSGADTQYF. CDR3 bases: TGTGCCAGCACGCCTAGCGGGGCAGATACGCAGTATTTT.

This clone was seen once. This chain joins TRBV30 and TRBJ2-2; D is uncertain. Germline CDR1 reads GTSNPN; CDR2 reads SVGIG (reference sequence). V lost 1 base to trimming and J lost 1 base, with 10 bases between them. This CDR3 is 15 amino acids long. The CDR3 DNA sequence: TGTGCCTGGAGTGGGCGACCCAGGAACACCGGGGAGCTGTTTTTT. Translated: CAWSGRPRNTGELFF. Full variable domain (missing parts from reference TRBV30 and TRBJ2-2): SQTIHQWPATLVQPVGSPLSLECTVEGTSNPNLYWYRQAAGRGLQLLFYSVGIGQISSEVPQNLSASRPQDRQFILSSKKLLLSDSGFYLCAWSGRPRNTGELFFGEGSRLTVL.

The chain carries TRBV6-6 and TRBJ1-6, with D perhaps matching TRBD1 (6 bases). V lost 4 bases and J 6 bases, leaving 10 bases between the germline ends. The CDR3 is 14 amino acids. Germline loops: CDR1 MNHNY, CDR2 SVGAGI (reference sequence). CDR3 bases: TGTGCCAGCAGTTCACAGGGAGGTAATTCACCCCTCCACTTT. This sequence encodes CASSSQGGNSPLHF.

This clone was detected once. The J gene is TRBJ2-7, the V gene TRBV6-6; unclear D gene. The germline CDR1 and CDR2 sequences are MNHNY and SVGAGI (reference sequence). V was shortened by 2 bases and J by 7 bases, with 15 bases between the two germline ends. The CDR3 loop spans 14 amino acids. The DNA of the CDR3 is TGTGCCAGCAGTTACGACGGGCTTACGATTGAGCAGTACTTC. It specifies CASSYDGLTIEQYF.

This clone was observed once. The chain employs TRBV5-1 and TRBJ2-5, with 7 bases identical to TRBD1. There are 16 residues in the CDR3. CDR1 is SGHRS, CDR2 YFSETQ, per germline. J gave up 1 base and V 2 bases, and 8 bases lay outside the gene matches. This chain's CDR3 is CASSLTGTAVQETQYF. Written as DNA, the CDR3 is TGCGCCAGCAGCTTAACCGGGACAGCTGTCCAAGAGACCCAGTACTTC.

CDR3 in DNA: TGTGCCAGCTCGCCGGGACAGACTTCACCCCTCCACTTT. It specifies CASSPGQTSPLHF. J is TRBJ1-6 and V is TRBV18; 7 bases are shared with TRBD1. V lost 6 bases, J lost 9 bases, and 5 bases stayed unmatched. Germline V gene sequence: CDR1 KGHSH, CDR2 LQKENI. This CDR3 is built from 13 residues.

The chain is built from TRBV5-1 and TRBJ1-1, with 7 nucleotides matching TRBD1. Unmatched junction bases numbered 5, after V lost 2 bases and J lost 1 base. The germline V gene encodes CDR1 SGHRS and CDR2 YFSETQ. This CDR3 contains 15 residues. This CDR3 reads CASSFGAGGNTEAFF. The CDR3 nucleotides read TGCGCCAGCAGCTTCGGGGCAGGGGGGAACACTGAAGCTTTCTTT.

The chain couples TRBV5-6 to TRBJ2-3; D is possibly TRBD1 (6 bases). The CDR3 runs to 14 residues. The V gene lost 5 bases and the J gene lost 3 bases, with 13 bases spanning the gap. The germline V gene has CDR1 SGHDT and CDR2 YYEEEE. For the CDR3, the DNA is TGTGCCAGCAGTAAGGGGGTAGCAACAGATACGCAGTATTTT. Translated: CASSKGVATDTQYF.

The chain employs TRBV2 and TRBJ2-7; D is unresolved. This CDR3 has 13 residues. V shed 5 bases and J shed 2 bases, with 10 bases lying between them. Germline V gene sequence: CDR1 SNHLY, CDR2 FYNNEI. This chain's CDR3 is CASSKDRTYEQYF. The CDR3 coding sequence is TGTGCCAGCAGTAAGGACCGAACCTACGAGCAGTACTTC.

CDR3 protein: CATRRDRLHNEQFF. DNA for the CDR3: TGTGCCACCAGACGGGACAGGCTTCACAATGAGCAGTTCTTC. This chain uses TRBV6-1 with TRBJ2-1; 8 nucleotides agree with TRBD1. This CDR3 contains 14 residues. Trimming removed 10 bases from V and 5 bases from J; junction bases left unmatched: 10. In germline, CDR1 is MNHNS, CDR2 SASEGT.

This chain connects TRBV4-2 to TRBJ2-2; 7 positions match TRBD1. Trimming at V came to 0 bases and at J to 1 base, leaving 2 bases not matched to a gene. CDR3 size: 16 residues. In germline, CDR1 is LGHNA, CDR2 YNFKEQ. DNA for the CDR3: TGTGCCAGCAGCCAAGATGGGACAGTGAACACCGGGGAGCTGTTTTTT. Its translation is CASSQDGTVNTGELFF.

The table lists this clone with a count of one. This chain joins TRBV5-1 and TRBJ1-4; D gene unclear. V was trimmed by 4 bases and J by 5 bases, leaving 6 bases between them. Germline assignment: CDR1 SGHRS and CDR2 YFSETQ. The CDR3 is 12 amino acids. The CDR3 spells CASSEQNEKLFF. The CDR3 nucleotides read TGCGCCAGCAGCGAACAGAATGAAAAACTGTTTTTT.

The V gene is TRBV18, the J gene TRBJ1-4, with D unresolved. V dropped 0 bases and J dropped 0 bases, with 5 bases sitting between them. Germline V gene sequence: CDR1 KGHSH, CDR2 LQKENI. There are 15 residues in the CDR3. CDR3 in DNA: TGTGCCAGCTCACCACCGGGAACAACTAATGAAAAACTGTTTTTT. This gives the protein CASSPPGTTNEKLFF.